This record looks at one TCR beta chain sequence and its context. This specimen comes from a study of PD-L1 blockade in urothelial cancer. Each patient's cancer was a locally advanced or metastatic urothelial carcinoma. Profiling relied on immunoSEQ multiplex PCR, and the TCRdb table lists in-frame clones only, not all of them. Of some 51,000 clones listed, 70% to 90% are singletons. The sample in question was PBMCs, obtained around atezolizumab (anti-PD-L1) treatment. This clonotype was obtained from a man in his 60s with urothelial cancer.

Here the CDR3 reads CASSADGRYQETQYF. The CDR3 DNA follows: TGCGCCAGCAGCGCAGATGGCAGGTACCAAGAGACCCAGTACTTC. This chain connects TRBV4-1 to TRBJ2-5, with D unresolved. The germline V gene has CDR1 MGHRA and CDR2 YSYEKL. The CDR3 is 15 residues long. Between the trimmed V and J ends, which lost 5 bases and 0 bases, there was a span of 13 bases.